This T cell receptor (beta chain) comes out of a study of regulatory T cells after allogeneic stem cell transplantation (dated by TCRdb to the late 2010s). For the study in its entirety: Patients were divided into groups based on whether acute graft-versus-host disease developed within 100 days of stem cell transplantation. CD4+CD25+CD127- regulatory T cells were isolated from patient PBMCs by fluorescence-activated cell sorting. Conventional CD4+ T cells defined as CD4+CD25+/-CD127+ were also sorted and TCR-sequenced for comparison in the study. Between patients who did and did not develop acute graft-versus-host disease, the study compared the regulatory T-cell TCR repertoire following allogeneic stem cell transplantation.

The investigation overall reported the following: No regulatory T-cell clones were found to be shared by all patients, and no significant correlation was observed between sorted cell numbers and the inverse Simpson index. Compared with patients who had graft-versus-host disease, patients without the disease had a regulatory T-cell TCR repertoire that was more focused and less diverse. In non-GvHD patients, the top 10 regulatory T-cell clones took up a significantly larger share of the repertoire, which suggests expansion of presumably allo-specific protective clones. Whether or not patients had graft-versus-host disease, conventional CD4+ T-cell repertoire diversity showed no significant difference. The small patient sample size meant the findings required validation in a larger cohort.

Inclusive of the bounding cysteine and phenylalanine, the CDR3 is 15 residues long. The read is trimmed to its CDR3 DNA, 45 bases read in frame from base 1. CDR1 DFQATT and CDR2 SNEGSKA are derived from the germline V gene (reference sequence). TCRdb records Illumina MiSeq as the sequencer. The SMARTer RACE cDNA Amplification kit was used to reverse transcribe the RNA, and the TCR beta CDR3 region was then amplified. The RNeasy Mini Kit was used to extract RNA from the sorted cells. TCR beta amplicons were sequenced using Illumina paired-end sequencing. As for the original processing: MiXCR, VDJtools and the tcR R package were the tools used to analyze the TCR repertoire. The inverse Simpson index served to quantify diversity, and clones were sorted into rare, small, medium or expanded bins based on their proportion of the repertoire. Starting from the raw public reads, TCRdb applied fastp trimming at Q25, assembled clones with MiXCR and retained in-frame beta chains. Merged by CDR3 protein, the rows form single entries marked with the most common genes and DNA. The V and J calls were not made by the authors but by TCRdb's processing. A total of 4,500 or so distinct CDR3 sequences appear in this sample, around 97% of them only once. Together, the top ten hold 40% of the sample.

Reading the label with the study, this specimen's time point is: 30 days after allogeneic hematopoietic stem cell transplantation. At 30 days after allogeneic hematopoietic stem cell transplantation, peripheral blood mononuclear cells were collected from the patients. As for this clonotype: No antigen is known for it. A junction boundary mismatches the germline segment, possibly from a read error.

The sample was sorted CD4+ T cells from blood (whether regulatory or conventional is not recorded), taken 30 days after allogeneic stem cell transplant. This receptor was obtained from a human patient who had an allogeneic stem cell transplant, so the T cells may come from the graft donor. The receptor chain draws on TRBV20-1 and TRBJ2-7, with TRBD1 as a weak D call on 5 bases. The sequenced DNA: TGCAGTGCTGGGGTAGGGGCAGGGTGGTCCTCACAGCAGGACTTC. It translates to CSAGVGAGWSSQQDF.